This TCR beta chain was recovered during a study of T cell responses to AZD1222 COVID-19 vaccine. Study conclusions and caveats: Spike-specific TCRs gained breadth and depth after people received two AZD1222 doses. The donor group comprised mostly white British people and more females; the analysis possibly underestimated clonal diversity.

Profiling relied on immunoSEQ multiplex PCR, and the TCRdb table lists in-frame clones only, not all of them. The sample shows 100,000 to 150,000 clones, roughly 93% of them seen only once. As to this clone: The target antigen is unknown.

The sequencing here drew on peripheral blood, taken 28 days after the second AZD1222 dose. This TCR was sampled from an adult who received the AZD1222 COVID-19 vaccine.

CDR3 sequence: CASSSRQGGTEAFF. The CDR3 DNA follows: TGTGCCAGCAGTTCAAGACAGGGGGGGACTGAAGCTTTCTTT. The chain is built from TRBV6-5 and TRBJ1-1; TRBD1 aligns across 9 bases. Losses at the gene ends were 4 bases for V and 5 bases for J; bases not matched to a gene: 5. This CDR3 is 14 amino acids long. Germline V gene data show CDR1 as MNHEY and CDR2 as SVGAGI.